This T cell receptor beta chain was captured in a study of blood T cell repertoires in COVID-19 (dated by TCRdb to 2020 to 2022). Regarding the study in general: Samples from collaborators originated in the United States, Italy and Spain and spanned both the acute and convalescent phases of COVID-19. A de-identified subject ID, COVID-19 status, age in years and sex were almost always included in the sample metadata. Deeply sampled blood TCRbeta repertoires from subjects exposed to, actively infected with, or recovered from COVID-19 were included in the dataset. Samples were obtained from the ongoing ImmuneRACE study (first 160 participants) and from 1,254 subjects provided by 6 global collaborators. The material from the prospective study consisted of cDNA or gDNA derived from T cells, B-cell-depleted T cells, or PBMCs. The repertoires were released in a freely available public database meant as a resource for research on the immune response to SARS-CoV-2. HLA class I and class II types, where available, came from metadata supplied by the sample provider rather than from assay-based typing. What the work shows at the level of the full study, not this receptor alone: The amount of clinical and demographic metadata varied by source and participant and was provided uncurated.

TCRbeta CDR3 regions were amplified from genomic DNA by means of the immunoSEQ Assay, a bias-controlled multiplex PCR. As for the original processing: Nucleated cell counts per sample were estimated from amplification of reference gene primers within the assay. Sequence reads were collapsed and filtered to measure the absolute abundance of every unique TCRbeta CDR3 rearrangement. For each sample, productive Simpson clonality was calculated as the square root of Simpson's diversity index over productive rearrangements. In its TCRdb copy, this immuneACCESS table keeps in-frame sequences only and misses some clones. Where compared with another copy, unresolved V genes explain less than half of these, and the others have no known cause. V and J calls and clone size are given by that table; D and trimming were obtained from the DNA. The sample table lists roughly 180,000 clones, around 90% of them with a count of one. The ten largest clonotypes hold approximately 2.1% of the sample.

Participants in the prospective study were aged about 18 to 95 years, lived in about two dozen United States geographic areas, and enrolled through a virtual design. In the prospective study, cohorts were assigned on the basis of participant-reported clinical history obtained from a screening survey and a study questionnaire. Recovered participants in ImmuneRACE Cohort 3 were defined by two consecutive negative NP/OP PCR tests, clearance by a healthcare professional, or resolution of symptoms. In the prospective study, whole blood, serum and a nasopharyngeal or oropharyngeal swab were collected from each participant by mobile phlebotomists. Participants in the prospective study had the option to provide additional blood draws and questionnaires over an approximately 2-month period. Prospective study blood samples were shipped either frozen or at room temperature before DNA extraction. Per the germline V gene, SGHNT is the CDR1 and YENEEA is the CDR2. From the cysteine up to the phenylalanine, the CDR3 has a length of 14 residues. The read is trimmed to its CDR3 DNA, 42 bases read in frame from base 1. V is pruned by 5 bases and J by 6 bases, leaving 6 bases of the junction without a gene match.

For this clone: The specificity of this receptor is unknown. Base qualities are not at hand, and no much larger clone is one base apart.

The receptor comes from a woman in her thirties who had recovered from COVID-19. The specimen sequenced was PBMCs or T cells enriched from blood (not recorded which). The receptor chain draws on TRBV11-3 and TRBJ2-2, and 7 junctional nucleotides match TRBD1. The CDR3 reads CASSPGQVPGELFF. The sequenced DNA is TGTGCCAGCAGCCCAGGACAGGTCCCCGGGGAGCTGTTTTTT.